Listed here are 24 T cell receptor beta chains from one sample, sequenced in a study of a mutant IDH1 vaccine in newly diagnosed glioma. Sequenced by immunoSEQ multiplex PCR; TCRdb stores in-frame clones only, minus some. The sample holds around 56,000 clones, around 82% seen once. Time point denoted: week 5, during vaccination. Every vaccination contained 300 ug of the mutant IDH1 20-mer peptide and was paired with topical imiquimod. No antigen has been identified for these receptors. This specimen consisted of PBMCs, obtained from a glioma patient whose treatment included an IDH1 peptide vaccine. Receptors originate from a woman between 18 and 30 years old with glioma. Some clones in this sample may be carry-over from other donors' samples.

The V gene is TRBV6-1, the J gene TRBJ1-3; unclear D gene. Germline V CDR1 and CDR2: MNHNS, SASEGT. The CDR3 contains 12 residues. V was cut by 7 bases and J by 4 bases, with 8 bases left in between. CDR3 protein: CASKGSGNTIYF. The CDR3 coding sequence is TGTGCCAGCAAGGGAAGCGGAAACACCATATATTTT.

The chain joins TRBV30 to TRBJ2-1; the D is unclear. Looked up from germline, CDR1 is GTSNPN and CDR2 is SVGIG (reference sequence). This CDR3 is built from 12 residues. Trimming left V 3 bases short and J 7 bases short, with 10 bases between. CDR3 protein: CAWSYKINEQFF. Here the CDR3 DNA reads TGTGCCTGGAGCTATAAGATAAATGAGCAGTTCTTC.

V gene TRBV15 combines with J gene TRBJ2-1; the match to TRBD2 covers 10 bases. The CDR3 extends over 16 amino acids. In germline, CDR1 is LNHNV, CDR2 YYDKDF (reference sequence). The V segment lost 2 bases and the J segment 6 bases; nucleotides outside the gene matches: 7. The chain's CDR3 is CATSRPSGRGTNEQFF. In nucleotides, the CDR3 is TGTGCCACCAGCAGACCGAGCGGGAGGGGTACCAATGAGCAGTTCTTC.

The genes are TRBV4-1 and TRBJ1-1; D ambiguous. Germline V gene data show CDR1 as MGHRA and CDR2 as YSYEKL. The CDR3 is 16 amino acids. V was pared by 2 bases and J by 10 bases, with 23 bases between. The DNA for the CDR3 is TGCGCCAGCAGCCAAATGAGGGAGAGGCTCTTGTCTGGAGCTTTCTTT. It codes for CASSQMRERLLSGAFF.

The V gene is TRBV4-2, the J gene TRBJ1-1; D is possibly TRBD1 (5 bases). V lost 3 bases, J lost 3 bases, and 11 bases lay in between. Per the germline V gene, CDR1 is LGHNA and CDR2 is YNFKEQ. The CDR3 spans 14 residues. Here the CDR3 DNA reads TGTGCCAGCAGCCAGCCCCGGGGGGACACTGAAGCTTTCTTT. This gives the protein CASSQPRGDTEAFF.

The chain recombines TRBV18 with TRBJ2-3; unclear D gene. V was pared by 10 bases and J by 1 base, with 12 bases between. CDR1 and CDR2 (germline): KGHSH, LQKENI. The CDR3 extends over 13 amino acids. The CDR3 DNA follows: TGTGCCACCCTTTTCTCAGGCACAGATACGCAGTATTTT. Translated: CATLFSGTDTQYF.

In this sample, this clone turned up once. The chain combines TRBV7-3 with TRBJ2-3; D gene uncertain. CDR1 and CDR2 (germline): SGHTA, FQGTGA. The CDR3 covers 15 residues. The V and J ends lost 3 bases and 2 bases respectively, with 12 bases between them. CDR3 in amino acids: CASSLPTGATDTQYF. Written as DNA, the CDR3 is TGTGCCAGCAGCTTGCCCACCGGAGCCACAGATACGCAGTATTTT.

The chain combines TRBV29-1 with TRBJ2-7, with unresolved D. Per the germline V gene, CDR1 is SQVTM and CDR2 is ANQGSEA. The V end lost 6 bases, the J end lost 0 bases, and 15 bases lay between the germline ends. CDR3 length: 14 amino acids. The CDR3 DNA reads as TGCAGCGTCGCTTGGCGACCGGTCTCCTACGAGCAGTACTTC. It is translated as CSVAWRPVSYEQYF.

This CDR3 is CASSQVLGLDYEQYF. The CDR3 DNA reads as TGCGCCAGCAGCCAAGTTCTGGGACTGGACTACGAGCAGTACTTC. This chain links TRBV4-1 with TRBJ2-7, with a tentative D call TRBD2 (6 bases). The CDR3 contains 15 residues. Germline V gene data show CDR1 as MGHRA and CDR2 as YSYEKL. Between the trimmed V and J ends, which lost 1 base and 3 bases, there was a span of 13 bases.

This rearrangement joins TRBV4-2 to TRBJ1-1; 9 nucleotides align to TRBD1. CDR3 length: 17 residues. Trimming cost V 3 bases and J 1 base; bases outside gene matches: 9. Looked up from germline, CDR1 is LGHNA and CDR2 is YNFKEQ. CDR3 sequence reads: CASSQSTGTGRNTEAFF. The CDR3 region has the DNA TGTGCCAGCAGCCAGTCCACCGGGACAGGGAGGAACACTGAAGCTTTCTTT.

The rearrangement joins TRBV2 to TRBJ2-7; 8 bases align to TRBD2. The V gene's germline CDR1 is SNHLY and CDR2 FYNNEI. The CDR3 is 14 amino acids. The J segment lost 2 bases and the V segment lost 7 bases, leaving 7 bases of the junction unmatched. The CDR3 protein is CASNLLAGTYEQYF. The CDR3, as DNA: TGTGCCAGCAATCTGCTAGCGGGCACCTACGAGCAGTACTTC. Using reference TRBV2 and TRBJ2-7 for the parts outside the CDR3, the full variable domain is EPEVTQTPSHQVTQMGQEVILRCVPISNHLYFYWYRQILGQKVEFLVSFYNNEISEKSEIFDDQFSVERPDGSNFTLKIRSTKLEDSAMYFCASNLLAGTYEQYFGPGTRLTVT.

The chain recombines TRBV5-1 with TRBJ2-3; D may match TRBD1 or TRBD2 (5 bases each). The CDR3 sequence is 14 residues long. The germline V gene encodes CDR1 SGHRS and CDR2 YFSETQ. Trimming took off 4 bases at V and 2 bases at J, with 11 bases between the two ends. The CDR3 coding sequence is TGCGCCAGCAGCAGCTCGGGGCCCACAGATACGCAGTATTTT. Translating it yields CASSSSGPTDTQYF.

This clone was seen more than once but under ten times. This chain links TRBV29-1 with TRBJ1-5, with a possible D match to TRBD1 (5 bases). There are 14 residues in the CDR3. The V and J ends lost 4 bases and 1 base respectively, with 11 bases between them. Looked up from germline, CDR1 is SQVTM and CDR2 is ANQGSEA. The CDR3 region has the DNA TGCAGCGTTGTTCTAAACAGGAGCAATCAGCCCCAGCATTTT. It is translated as CSVVLNRSNQPQHF.

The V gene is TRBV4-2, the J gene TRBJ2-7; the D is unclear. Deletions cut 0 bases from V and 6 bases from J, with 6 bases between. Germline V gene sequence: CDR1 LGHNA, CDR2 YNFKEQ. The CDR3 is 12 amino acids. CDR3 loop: CASSQDPLEQYF. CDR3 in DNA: TGTGCCAGCAGCCAAGACCCCCTCGAGCAGTACTTC.

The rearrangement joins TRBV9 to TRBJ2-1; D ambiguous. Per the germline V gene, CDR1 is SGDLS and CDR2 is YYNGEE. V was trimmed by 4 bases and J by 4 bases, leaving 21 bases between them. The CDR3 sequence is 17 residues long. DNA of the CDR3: TGTGCCAGCAGCCCACGCCGATCTAGGGTGGCTTACAATGAGCAGTTCTTC. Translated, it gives CASSPRRSRVAYNEQFF.

The CDR3 reads CASSQSPRGDTQYF. The CDR3 region has the DNA TGTGCCAGCAGCCAAAGTCCACGGGGGGATACGCAGTATTTT. This chain uses TRBV4-2 with TRBJ2-3, with D maybe TRBD2 (6 bases). Germline CDR1 is LGHNA and CDR2 is YNFKEQ. This CDR3 comprises 14 residues. Trimming removed 2 bases from V and 6 bases from J, with 12 bases in between.

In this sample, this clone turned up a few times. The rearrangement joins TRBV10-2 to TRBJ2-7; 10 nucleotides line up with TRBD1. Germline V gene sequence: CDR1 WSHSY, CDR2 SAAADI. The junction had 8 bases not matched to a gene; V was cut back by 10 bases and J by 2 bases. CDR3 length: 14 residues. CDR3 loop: CATSGTGATYEQYF. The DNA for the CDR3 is TGCGCCACCTCCGGGACAGGGGCTACCTACGAGCAGTACTTC.

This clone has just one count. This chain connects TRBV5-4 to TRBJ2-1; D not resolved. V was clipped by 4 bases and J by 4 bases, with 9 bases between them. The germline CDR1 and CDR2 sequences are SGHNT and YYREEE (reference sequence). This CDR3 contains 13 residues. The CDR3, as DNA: TGTGCCAGCAGCCTCCAAACGTACAATGAGCAGTTCTTC. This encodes CASSLQTYNEQFF. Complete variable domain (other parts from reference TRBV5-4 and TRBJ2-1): ETGVTQSPTHLIKTRGQQVTLRCSSQSGHNTVSWYQQALGQGPQFIFQYYREEENGRGNFPPRFSGLQFPNYSSELNVNALELDDSALYLCASSLQTYNEQFFGPGTRLTVL.

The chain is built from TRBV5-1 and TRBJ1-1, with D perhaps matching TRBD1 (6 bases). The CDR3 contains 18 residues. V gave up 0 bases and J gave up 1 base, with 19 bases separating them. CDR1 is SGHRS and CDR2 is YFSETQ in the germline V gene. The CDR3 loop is CASSLDGGGRGGNTEAFF. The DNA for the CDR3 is TGCGCCAGCAGCTTGGACGGAGGGGGAAGAGGGGGGAACACTGAAGCTTTCTTT.

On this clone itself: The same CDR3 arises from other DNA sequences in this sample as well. The CDR3 protein is CASSLGPLQETQYF. The DNA of the CDR3 is TGCGCCAGCAGCCTGGGACCCCTCCAAGAGACCCAGTACTTC. The chain is built from TRBV4-1 and TRBJ2-5, with D possibly called TRBD1 or TRBD2 (5 bases each). The CDR3 has 14 amino acids. V was pared by 4 bases and J by 1 base, with 10 bases between. Germline CDR1 is MGHRA and CDR2 is YSYEKL.

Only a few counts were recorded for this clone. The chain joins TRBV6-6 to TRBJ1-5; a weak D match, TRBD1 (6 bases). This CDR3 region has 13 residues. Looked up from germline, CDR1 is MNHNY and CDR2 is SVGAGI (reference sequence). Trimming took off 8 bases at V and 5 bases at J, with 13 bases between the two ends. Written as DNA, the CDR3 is TGTGCCAGCGGGACAAAAGGATATCAGCCCCAGCATTTT. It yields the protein CASGTKGYQPQHF.

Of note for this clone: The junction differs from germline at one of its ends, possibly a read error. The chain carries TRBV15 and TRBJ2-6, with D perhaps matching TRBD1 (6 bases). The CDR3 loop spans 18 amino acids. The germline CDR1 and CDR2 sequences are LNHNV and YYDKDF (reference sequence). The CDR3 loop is CAISSPDSFSSGANVLTF. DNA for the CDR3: TGTGCCATCAGCAGCCCGGACAGTTTCTCCTCTGGGGCCAACGTCCTGACTTTC.

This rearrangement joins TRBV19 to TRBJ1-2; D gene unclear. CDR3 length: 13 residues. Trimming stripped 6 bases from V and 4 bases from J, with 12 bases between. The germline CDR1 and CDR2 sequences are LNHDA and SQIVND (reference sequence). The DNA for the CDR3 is TGTGCCAGTAGGATTGCTGGCGCCTATGGCTACACCTTC. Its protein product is CASRIAGAYGYTF.

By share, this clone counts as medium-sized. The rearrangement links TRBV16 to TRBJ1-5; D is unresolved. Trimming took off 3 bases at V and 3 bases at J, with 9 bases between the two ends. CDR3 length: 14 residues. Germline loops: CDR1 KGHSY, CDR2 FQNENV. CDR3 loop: CASSHGRDNQPQHF. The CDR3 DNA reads TGTGCCAGCAGCCACGGACGGGACAATCAGCCCCAGCATTTT.